These 14 T cell receptor beta chains were all obtained from the same sample, sequenced in a study of T cell responses to AZD1222 COVID-19 vaccine. This table comes from immunoSEQ multiplex PCR, and its TCRdb copy is limited to in-frame clones, with some not included. The repertoire table contains 150,000 or so clones. What was sequenced was peripheral blood. Receptors originate from an adult in good health.

The chain carries TRBV2 and TRBJ1-2; D is undetermined. Trimming shortened V by 4 bases and J by 7 bases, and 19 bases separated the two germline ends. In germline, CDR1 is SNHLY, CDR2 FYNNEI. This CDR3 spans 15 amino acids. Here the CDR3 DNA reads TGTGCCAGCAGTGTTGCGGACGGTTCCCCCCGTGGCTACACCTTC. It is translated as CASSVADGSPRGYTF.

The chain links TRBV4-3 to TRBJ1-1; D ambiguous. V lost 1 base and J lost 1, with 10 bases in between. This CDR3 spans 15 amino acids. Looked up from germline, CDR1 is LGHNA and CDR2 is YSLEER. CDR3 region: CASSQVRTANTEAFF. The CDR3 DNA follows: TGCGCCAGCAGCCAAGTCAGGACGGCGAACACTGAAGCTTTCTTT.

This chain links TRBV29-1 with TRBJ1-5; TRBD1 agrees at 9 bases. The germline V gene has CDR1 SQVTM and CDR2 ANQGSEA. V gave up 5 bases and J gave up 2 bases; unmatched junction bases: 4. There are 14 residues in the CDR3. The CDR3: CSVKQGAGNQPQHF. CDR3 bases: TGCAGCGTTAAACAGGGGGCGGGCAATCAGCCCCAGCATTTT.

The chain carries TRBV6-5 and TRBJ2-3; D perhaps matches TRBD1 (6 bases). Trimming took off 6 bases at V and 3 bases at J, with 10 bases between the two ends. CDR1 MNHEY and CDR2 SVGAGI come from the germline V gene. CDR3 length equals 13 residues. The CDR3 sequence: CASRDRSTDTQYF. For the CDR3, the DNA is TGTGCCAGCAGAGACAGGTCTACAGATACGCAGTATTTT.

V gene TRBV3-1 (or the pseudogene TRBV3-2) combines with J gene TRBJ1-2, with D possibly being TRBD1 (6 bases). The CDR3 is 15 amino acids. The germline CDR1 and CDR2 sequences are LGHDT and YNNKEL (reference sequence). V lost 4 bases to trimming and J lost 1 base, with 13 bases between them. The CDR3 loop is CASSRPGQHNYGYTF. CDR3 in DNA: TGTGCCAGCAGCCGACCGGGACAACATAACTATGGCTACACCTTC.

The genes are TRBV7-9 and TRBJ1-5, with TRBD1 identical over 8 bases. CDR1 SEHNR and CDR2 FQNEAQ come from the germline V gene (reference sequence). V lost 1 base and J lost 4; bases outside the gene matches: 9. The length of the CDR3 is 17 residues. In DNA form, the CDR3 reads TGTGCCAGCAGCTTAGTCTTCGACAGGGGAGGTAATCAGCCCCAGCATTTT. This codes for CASSLVFDRGGNQPQHF.

The rearrangement links TRBV30 to TRBJ2-7; D not resolved. V was cut by 2 bases and J by 13 bases, with 18 bases left in between. Germline CDR1 GTSNPN, CDR2 SVGIG (reference sequence). The CDR3 has 12 amino acids. The CDR3 nucleotides are TGTGCCTGGAGTATTGGTCAGTTTCTCGTATACTTC. This translates into CAWSIGQFLVYF.

The chain couples TRBV29-1 to TRBJ1-2; D is ambiguous. V dropped 3 bases and J dropped 6 bases, with 5 bases sitting between them. The CDR3 sequence is 10 residues long. The germline CDR1 and CDR2 sequences are SQVTM and ANQGSEA. CDR3 nucleotides: TGCAGCGTTGAGGGCGATGGCTACACCTTC. Its translation is CSVEGDGYTF.

CDR3 region: CASSPGGSYEQYF. The CDR3 coding sequence is TGTGCCAGCAGCCCCGGGGGCTCCTACGAGCAGTACTTC. The chain uses TRBV5-4 and TRBJ2-7, with D possibly being TRBD2 (6 bases). CDR1 is SGHNT, CDR2 YYREEE, per germline (reference sequence). The germline V and J ends were trimmed by 4 bases and 0 bases, with 8 bases remaining between them. This CDR3 region has 13 residues.

The gene calls are TRBV4-3 and TRBJ1-1; no firm D call. The CDR3 consists of 14 residues. CDR1 and CDR2 from the germline V gene are LGHNA and YSLEER. V gave up 3 bases and J gave up 1 base, with 9 bases separating them. The CDR3 reads CASSHPGRNTEAFF. The CDR3 bases are TGCGCCAGCAGCCACCCAGGCAGGAACACTGAAGCTTTCTTT.

This rearrangement joins TRBV15 to TRBJ1-1; maybe TRBD1 (6 bases). Looked up from germline, CDR1 is LNHNV and CDR2 is YYDKDF (reference sequence). This CDR3 is 15 amino acids long. V lost 0 bases, J lost 3 bases, and 11 bases lay in between. The CDR3 region has the DNA TGTGCCACCAGCAGAGATTACAGGGCGGACACTGAAGCTTTCTTT. As protein: CATSRDYRADTEAFF.

As DNA, the CDR3 is TGTGCCAGTAGTATGAATGGTGAAAAACTGTTTTTT. This sequence encodes CASSMNGEKLFF. The J gene is TRBJ1-4, the V gene TRBV19; D uncertain. Trimming took off 3 bases at V and 7 bases at J, with 6 bases between the two ends. The CDR3 has 12 amino acids. Per the germline V gene, CDR1 is LNHDA and CDR2 is SQIVND (reference sequence).

The rearrangement joins TRBV6-2 or TRBV6-3 to TRBJ2-7; D is unresolved. Trimming took 5 bases from V and 2 from J, leaving 10 bases between them. Germline V gene data show CDR1 as MNHEY and CDR2 as SVGEGT. CDR3 length: 13 residues. The CDR3: CASSDPLTYEQYF. The DNA for the CDR3 is TGTGCCAGCAGTGACCCTTTAACCTACGAGCAGTACTTC.

The chain recombines TRBV9 with TRBJ1-1; TRBD1 aligns across 7 bases. Germline loops: CDR1 SGDLS, CDR2 YYNGEE. V lost 3 bases and J lost 1; bases outside the gene matches: 9. The CDR3 is 16 residues long. The chain's CDR3 is CASSDPRQGGNTEAFF. The CDR3 DNA reads as TGTGCCAGCAGCGACCCCCGACAGGGTGGGAACACTGAAGCTTTCTTT.